This T cell receptor (beta chain) was found in a study of control samples from healthy donors and cancer patients. Losses at the gene ends were 8 bases for V and 1 base for J; bases not matched to a gene: 9. This CDR3 has 15 amino acids. Germline CDR1 is LNHDA and CDR2 is SQIVND (reference sequence). The table came from immunoSEQ multiplex PCR; TCRdb's copy has only in-frame clones and leaves some out. This table has 390,000 or so clones, 90% appearing once. This sequence was found in a middle-aged man with head and neck cancer. The sequenced sample consisted of PBMCs. This chain connects TRBV19 to TRBJ2-3; TRBD2 matches 7 bases. DNA of the CDR3: TGTGCCAGTCGCCGGAATAGCGGGCGCACAGATACGCAGTATTTT. It codes for CASRRNSGRTDTQYF.